One sample yielded the 10 T cell receptor beta chains listed below, sequenced in a study of patients and donors after allogeneic stem cell transplantation. TCRdb independently ran MiXCR on the RT-PCR reads; one entry per CDR3 protein. The sample yields 900,000 to 1,000,000 distinct CDR3 sequences, over 15% seen once. The sample comprised blood, either unsorted or a sorted T cell fraction (not recorded which). All receptors derive from a human donor who was either an allogeneic HSCT recipient or a stem cell or donor lymphocyte infusion donor (not recorded which). It is not recorded whose cells these are; they may come from a transplant donor.

The chain has TRBV5-1 and TRBJ1-2; D remains unclear. The germline gives CDR1 SGHRS, CDR2 YFSETQ. The CDR3 consists of 15 residues. V lost 0 bases to trimming and J lost 4 bases, with 13 bases between them. CDR3 residues: CASSLVSRRSYGYTF. Here the CDR3 DNA reads TGCGCCAGCAGCTTGGTTTCCCGCAGATCCTATGGCTACACCTTC.

V is TRBV12-3 or TRBV12-4 and J is TRBJ1-5, with D possibly being TRBD1 (5 bases). V lost 3 bases, J lost 4 bases, and 22 bases lay in between. The CDR3 is 18 amino acids. This CDR3 reads CASSFGRSMGGTNQPQHF. The CDR3 bases are TGTGCCAGCAGTTTCGGAAGATCTATGGGGGGGACGAATCAGCCCCAGCATTTT.

This clonotype was observed a handful of times. The chain links TRBV29-1 to TRBJ1-1, with 8 bases fitting TRBD1. CDR1 is SQVTM, CDR2 ANQGSEA, per germline. The length of the CDR3 is 12 residues. Unmatched junction bases numbered 8, after V lost 8 bases and J lost 6 bases. The CDR3 DNA follows: TGCAGCTTCAGGACAGGGTTCCCTGAAGCTTTCTTT. It specifies CSFRTGFPEAFF.

This clonotype has more than one count but fewer than ten. The chain recombines TRBV20-1 with TRBJ1-1, with D unresolved. The CDR3 consists of 14 residues. Germline CDR1 reads DFQATT; CDR2 reads SNEGSKA (reference sequence). Trimming took 0 bases from V and 2 from J, leaving 10 bases between them. The CDR3 loop reads CSARENSVNTEAFF. The CDR3 DNA sequence: TGCAGTGCTAGAGAAAACAGCGTTAACACTGAAGCTTTCTTT.

The chain carries TRBV20-1 and TRBJ1-2; 7 nucleotides agree with TRBD1. With 6 bases clipped from V and 8 bases from J, the junction kept 6 bases outside the gene matches. Germline lookup yields CDR1 DFQATT and CDR2 SNEGSKA (reference sequence). The CDR3 length is 11 residues. The CDR3 coding sequence is TGCAGTGCCCAGGGGGTGGGAGGCTACACCTTC. This encodes CSAQGVGGYTF.

This clonotype turned up a few times. This sequence joins TRBV6-1 and TRBJ2-1, with D possibly being TRBD2 (7 bases). V was clipped by 7 bases and J by 4 bases, with 14 bases between them. This CDR3 has 14 amino acids. Germline CDR1 and CDR2: MNHNS and SASEGT. CDR3 nucleotide sequence: TGTGCCAGCATGGGGGGCGGGAGTTACAATGAGCAGTTCTTC. Its translation is CASMGGGSYNEQFF.

J is TRBJ2-1 and V is TRBV13, with 10 nucleotides matching TRBD2. Looked up from germline, CDR1 is PRHDT and CDR2 is FYEKMQ (reference sequence). The V segment lost 5 bases and the J segment 3 bases; nucleotides outside the gene matches: 13. CDR3 length: 18 amino acids. The CDR3 DNA reads as TGTGCCAGCAGCCTTAGACCAGCAGCGGGGGGGCGCTACAATGAGCAGTTCTTC. It codes for CASSLRPAAGGRYNEQFF. Looking up the rest from reference TRBV13 and TRBJ2-1 gives the full variable domain: AAGVIQSPRHLIKEKRETATLKCYPIPRHDTVYWYQQGPGQDPQFLISFYEKMQSDKGSIPDRFSAQQFSDYHSELNMSSLELGDSALYFCASSLRPAAGGRYNEQFFGPGTRLTVL.

The chain uses TRBV12-5 and TRBJ1-1; TRBD1 matches 7 bases. Germline lookup yields CDR1 LGHNT and CDR2 FRNRAP. The CDR3 extends over 16 amino acids. V was pared by 1 base and J by 0 bases, with 5 bases of the junction left unmatched. CDR3 in amino acids: CASGLGQGGMNTEAFF. The CDR3 bases are TGTGCTAGTGGTTTGGGACAGGGCGGCATGAACACTGAAGCTTTCTTT.

This clonotype has at least ten counts. This chain connects TRBV7-2 to TRBJ2-5; TRBD1 is a possible D gene (6 bases). CDR1 and CDR2 from the germline V gene are SGHTA and FQGNSA. Trimming cost V 6 bases and J 5 bases, with 10 bases left between them. This CDR3 is 12 amino acids long. CDR3 DNA: TGTGCCAGCAGTTCCAGGGGCGAGACCCAGTACTTC. Encoded protein: CASSSRGETQYF.

This clonotype has more than one count but fewer than ten. V usage is TRBV2 and J usage is TRBJ2-5, with 9 bases identical to TRBD2. The V segment lost 4 bases and the J segment 6 bases; nucleotides outside the gene matches: 6. This CDR3 is 14 amino acids long. Germline CDR1 is SNHLY and CDR2 is FYNNEI. The CDR3 DNA follows: TGTGCCAGCAGTGGGTTAGCGGGGGTCCAGACCCAGTACTTC. It translates to CASSGLAGVQTQYF. Together with reference TRBV2 and TRBJ2-5, the CDR3 gives the full variable domain: EPEVTQTPSHQVTQMGQEVILRCVPISNHLYFYWYRQILGQKVEFLVSFYNNEISEKSEIFDDQFSVERPDGSNFTLKIRSTKLEDSAMYFCASSGLAGVQTQYFGPGTRLLVL.